A selection of T cell receptor beta chains follows, all from one sample in a study of blood T cell repertoires in COVID-19. Only in-frame clones appear in the TCRdb table, and some are missing; sequencing was by immunoSEQ multiplex PCR. The sample shows 210,000 or so clones, almost 85% of them seen only once. Input material: peripheral blood. These receptors originate from a man aged 50-59 years with COVID-19, enrolled during active disease. Both conserved end residues are part of each CDR3. D genes are given only for firm matches. Some rows have no size entry. The others give once, few or many, or a class for an expanded clone.

TRBD1 TRBJ2-1 TRBV30 . CASRQGIEQFF TGTGCCAGTCGACAGGGGATAGAGCAGTTCTTC
TRBD1 TRBJ1-5 TRBV4-1 . CASSQDPGQVTNQPQHF TGCGCCAGCAGCCAAGACCCCGGACAGGTTACAAATCAGCCCCAGCATTTT
TRBD2 TRBJ2-1 TRBV11-2 . CASRGPGGVSYNEQFF TGTGCCAGCAGGGGCCCGGGGGGGGTTAGCTACAATGAGCAGTTCTTC
TRBD1 TRBJ2-7 TRBV6-9 . CASSYSSPGQGTEQYF TGTGCCAGCAGTTATTCGAGTCCCGGACAGGGGACCGAGCAGTACTTC
. TRBJ2-3 TRBV18 . CASSPRTGGSTDTQYF TGTGCCAGCTCACCAAGAACCGGGGGTAGCACAGATACGCAGTATTTT
. TRBJ1-1 TRBV6-1 once CASSGVGQGARRGTFF .
. TRBJ1-5 TRBV4-3 once CASSQDRTWNQPQHF TGCGCCAGCAGCCAAGATCGTACATGGAATCAGCCCCAGCATTTT
. TRBJ1-6 TRBV6-5 . CASSHDMNSPLHF TGTGCCAGCAGCCACGACATGAATTCACCCCTCCACTTT
TRBD2 TRBJ2-5 TRBV5-3 once CARSLEGSGGAQETQYF TGTGCCAGAAGCTTGGAAGGTAGCGGGGGTGCCCAAGAGACCCAGTACTTC
. TRBJ2-3 TRBV3-1/TRBV3-2 . CASSQDAQSLRTQYF TGTGCCAGCAGCCAAGATGCCCAAAGCTTACGAACGCAGTATTTT
TRBD1 TRBJ1-5 TRBV19 . CASSKTGLRDQPQHF TGTGCCAGTAGTAAGACAGGGTTGAGGGATCAGCCCCAGCATTTT
. TRBJ2-7 TRBV13 . CASSSAESSYEQYF TGTGCCAGCAGCTCAGCGGAGAGCTCCTACGAGCAGTACTTC
TRBD1 TRBJ2-7 TRBV19 once CASSISRTGSTEQYF TGTGCCAGTAGTATTTCACGGACAGGGTCTACCGAGCAGTACTTC
TRBD2 TRBJ2-7 TRBV7-8 . CASSLGPSGGIYEQYF TGTGCCAGCAGCTTAGGTCCCAGCGGGGGGATCTACGAGCAGTACTTC
TRBD1 TRBJ2-2 TRBV25-1 . CASRTGTVANTGELFF TGTGCCAGCAGGACCGGGACAGTCGCGAACACCGGGGAGCTGTTTTTT
. TRBJ1-2 TRBV2 . CASRIPTGLNYGYTF TGTGCCAGCAGGATACCGACAGGTCTTAACTATGGCTACACCTTC
. TRBJ1-1 TRBV7-9 few CASSLVPGEAFF TGTGCCAGCAGCTTAGTTCCAGGGGAAGCTTTCTTT
. TRBJ2-5 TRBV20-1 . CSASGGQKTQYF TGCAGTGCTAGTGGGGGGCAGAAGACCCAGTACTTC
. TRBJ1-3 TRBV6-5 . CASTRVYSGNTIYF TGTGCCAGCACGAGGGTTTATTCTGGAAACACCATATATTTT
. TRBJ1-1 TRBV11-2 few CASSLVPTGNTEAFF TGTGCCAGCAGCTTAGTTCCAACAGGCAACACTGAAGCTTTCTTT
TRBD2 TRBJ2-1 TRBV7-2 . CATRRPAGGRDEQFF TGTGCCACCCGACGGCCAGCGGGGGGGAGGGATGAGCAGTTCTTC
. TRBJ1-1 TRBV2 . CASSDEVNTEAFF TGTGCCAGCAGTGACGAGGTGAACACTGAAGCTTTCTTT
TRBD1 TRBJ2-3 TRBV4-3 . CASSLRGQGIDTQYF TGCGCCAGCAGCCTTCGCGGACAGGGGATAGATACGCAGTATTTT
TRBD1 TRBJ1-2 TRBV2 few CASSSRTGDYGYTF TGTGCCAGCAGTTCTCGGACAGGGGACTATGGCTACACCTTC
TRBD2 TRBJ2-3 TRBV19 . CASSMGLATDTQYF TGTGCCAGTAGTATGGGACTAGCGACAGATACGCAGTATTTT
TRBD1 TRBJ2-2 TRBV10-1 . CASSGQGAGELFF TGCGCCAGCAGTGGACAGGGTGCCGGGGAGCTGTTTTTT
. TRBJ2-1 TRBV2 . CASSDREGLNEQFF TGTGCCAGCAGTGACAGGGAAGGGCTCAATGAGCAGTTCTTC
TRBD1 TRBJ2-7 TRBV5-1 . CASSLGGTGAYEQYF TGCGCCAGCAGCTTGGGAGGGACAGGGGCCTACGAGCAGTACTTC
. TRBJ2-2 TRBV7-3 . CASSPGVNTGELFF TGTGCCAGCAGCCCGGGGGTGAACACCGGGGAGCTGTTTTTT
. TRBJ1-4 TRBV10-3 . CAISESGGMSTNEKLFF TGTGCCATCAGTGAGTCGGGCGGGATGTCAACTAATGAAAAACTGTTTTTT
TRBD2 TRBJ2-1 TRBV7-3 . CASSPLGLAGVSGSYNEQFF TGTGCCAGCAGCCCACTAGGACTAGCGGGGGTCTCAGGGTCCTACAATGAGCAGTTCTTC
TRBD2 TRBJ2-7 TRBV25-1 once CASSETIAGRYEQYF TGTGCCAGCAGTGAAACAATAGCGGGGCGCTACGAGCAGTACTTC
TRBD2 TRBJ2-3 TRBV4-1 . CASSQDQAGGSDTQYF TGCGCCAGCAGCCAAGATCAAGCGGGGGGGTCAGATACGCAGTATTTT
. TRBJ2-4 TRBV3-1/TRBV3-2 once CASSHSLFEGRGLAKNIQYF TGTGCCAGCAGCCACTCTCTCTTCGAGGGTAGAGGGTTGGCCAAAAACATTCAGTACTTC
. TRBJ1-1 TRBV30 . CAWSGNRFTEAFF TGTGCCTGGAGTGGGAACAGGTTCACTGAAGCTTTCTTT
TRBD1 TRBJ1-2 TRBV19 few CASSRTGGDYGYTF TGTGCCAGTAGTAGGACAGGGGGAGACTATGGCTACACCTTC
. TRBJ2-2 TRBV5-1 . CASSFQGNTGELFF TGCGCCAGCAGCTTCCAGGGTAACACCGGGGAGCTGTTTTTT
TRBD1 TRBJ1-5 TRBV28 . CASCTGGSGQPQHF TGTGCCAGCTGCACAGGGGGGTCGGGACAGCCCCAGCATTTT
. TRBJ1-1 TRBV9 . CASSVEVRNTEAFF TGTGCCAGCAGCGTAGAAGTCAGAAACACTGAAGCTTTCTTT
. TRBJ2-3 TRBV5-5 . CAGGEADTQYF TGTGCAGGGGGGGAAGCAGATACGCAGTATTTT
. TRBJ2-3 TRBV5-1 . CASSTTGRADTQYF TGCGCCAGCAGCACGACAGGTCGCGCAGATACGCAGTATTTT
. TRBJ2-6 TRBV2 . CASSVQVTGANVLTF TGTGCCAGCAGTGTCCAGGTTACTGGGGCCAACGTCCTGACTTTC
TRBD1 TRBJ2-3 TRBV18 . CASSPYHRGLTDTQYF TGTGCCAGCTCACCCTACCACAGGGGGCTCACAGATACGCAGTATTTT
TRBD2 TRBJ2-5 TRBV28 . CASSLEGLAGIEETQYF TGTGCCAGCAGTTTAGAGGGACTAGCGGGGATAGAAGAGACCCAGTACTTC
TRBD1 TRBJ2-7 TRBV10-3 . CAIATGGPEQYF TGTGCCATCGCTACAGGGGGACCGGAGCAGTACTTC
. TRBJ1-1 TRBV28 . CASSISDRLNTEAFF TGTGCCAGCAGTATATCGGACAGATTAAACACTGAAGCTTTCTTT
. TRBJ1-1 TRBV9 . CASSVSPMGGNTEAFF TGTGCCAGCAGCGTAAGCCCGATGGGGGGGAACACTGAAGCTTTCTTT
. TRBJ2-1 TRBV3-1/TRBV3-2 . CASSQIWLDNRAVYNEQFF TGTGCCAGCAGCCAAATCTGGCTTGATAACAGGGCGGTCTACAATGAGCAGTTCTTC
. TRBJ1-1 TRBV2 . CASSTNELTEAFF TGTGCCAGCAGTACGAATGAACTTACTGAAGCTTTCTTT
. TRBJ2-7 TRBV2 . CASSEDSLEQYF TGTGCCAGCAGTGAGGACAGCCTGGAGCAGTACTTC
TRBD1 TRBJ2-3 TRBV28 . CASSPRTYSGTASTDTQYF TGTGCCAGCAGTCCAAGAACGTATTCCGGGACAGCTAGCACAGATACGCAGTATTTT
TRBD2 TRBJ2-5 TRBV18 once CASSRQPRLAAERVETQYF TGTGCCAGCTCACGACAGCCGAGACTAGCGGCTGAAAGGGTGGAGACCCAGTACTTC
. TRBJ2-4 TRBV3-1/TRBV3-2 . CASSQDRSIGGAKNIQYF TGTGCCAGCAGCCAAGATAGGTCGATAGGAGGGGCCAAAAACATTCAGTACTTC
. TRBJ1-4 TRBV7-9 once CASSLAGQPNEKLFF TGTGCCAGCAGCTTAGCGGGGCAGCCAAATGAAAAACTGTTTTTT
TRBD1 TRBJ2-5 TRBV3-1/TRBV3-2 . CASSHPDRRQETQYF TGTGCCAGCAGCCATCCGGACAGGAGGCAAGAGACCCAGTACTTC
TRBD2 TRBJ2-7 TRBV6-6 . CASRDSGGAGYEQYF TGTGCCAGCAGGGATAGCGGGGGGGCCGGGTACGAGCAGTACTTC
TRBD2 TRBJ2-3 TRBV2 . CASRKTSGEKDTQYF TGTGCCAGCAGAAAAACTAGCGGGGAGAAAGATACGCAGTATTTT
. TRBJ1-1 TRBV5-1 . CASSSGQNRAFF TGCGCCAGCAGCTCTGGACAGAACCGCGCTTTCTTT
TRBD1 TRBJ1-4 TRBV28 . CASRARTGGIEKLFF TGTGCCAGCAGGGCCCGGACAGGGGGCATTGAAAAACTGTTTTTT
. TRBJ2-1 TRBV18 . CASSPWGDEQFF TGTGCCAGCTCACCATGGGGAGATGAGCAGTTCTTC